This T cell receptor (beta chain) was sequenced in a study of cytomegalovirus exposure and HLA in healthy donors. Study-wide background: The approximately 690 first-cohort repertoires and the 95 to 150 validation repertoires shared the same platform, a later analysis reported. Study-level points and caveats: Associated with cytomegalovirus, according to the listing, were around 160 TCR beta chains.

The V segment lost 1 base and the J segment 3 bases; nucleotides outside the gene matches: 7. The length of the CDR3 is 16 residues. CDR1 is KGHSH, CDR2 LQKENI, per germline. Method: immunoSEQ multiplex PCR; TCRdb's copy keeps in-frame clones and lacks some. The sample has approximately 150,000 clones, roughly 86% seen once. There are a few counts of this clone. What it recognizes is unknown. Specimen: PBMCs. The sequence derives from a man younger than 35 in good health and CMV-seropositive. The rearrangement links TRBV18 to TRBJ1-1, with 8 bases aligning to TRBD1. The CDR3 is CASSPQQGARDTEAFF. DNA of the CDR3: TGTGCCAGCTCACCACAGCAGGGGGCGCGGGACACTGAAGCTTTCTTT.